This T cell receptor (beta chain) was captured in a study of blood T cell repertoires in COVID-19. The wider study: COVID-19 samples, acute and convalescent, were from the United States, Italy and Spain. Sources were T cells, B-cell-depleted T cells, or PBMCs; the material itself was cDNA or gDNA.

J was trimmed by 3 bases and V by 1 base; bases with no gene match: 3. This CDR3 has 15 residues. CDR1 and CDR2 from the germline V gene are SNHLY and FYNNEI. Sequenced by immunoSEQ multiplex PCR; TCRdb stores in-frame clones only, minus some. The repertoire consists of 100,000 or so clones, with approximately 80% occurring once and the leading ten covering around 4%. Source material: peripheral blood. The sequence derives from a human donor in a cohort sampled during active COVID-19. The V gene is TRBV2, the J gene TRBJ1-2; 9 positions agree with TRBD1. CDR3 sequence: CASSEEGTGYYGYTF. The CDR3 DNA reads as TGTGCCAGCAGTGAAGAAGGGACAGGGTACTATGGCTACACCTTC.